One sample yielded the 23 T cell receptor beta chains listed below, sequenced in a study of identical twins. TCRdb reprocessed the 5' RACE reads with MiXCR, giving one entry per CDR3 protein. The data show roughly 750,000 distinct CDR3 sequences, with 21% seen just once and approximately 4.3% held by the top ten. The data were also submitted as part of a second study, on T cells expressing NK-cell markers.

The sequencing sample was made of PBMCs. These receptors all come from a woman aged 18-29 years in good health.

This clonotype showed up just a few times. This chain links TRBV15 with TRBJ2-2; D is unresolved. Trimming stripped 3 bases from V and 0 bases from J, with 5 bases between. The germline gives CDR1 LNHNV, CDR2 YYDKDF (reference sequence). This CDR3 region has 14 residues. In DNA, the CDR3 is TGTGCCACCAGCAGCCCCTCGAACACCGGGGAGCTGTTTTTT. It codes for CATSSPSNTGELFF.

The J gene is TRBJ2-1, the V gene TRBV12-3 or TRBV12-4; D is perhaps TRBD2 (7 bases). Trimming took 8 bases from V and 5 from J, leaving 16 bases between them. The CDR3 loop spans 14 amino acids. CDR3 in DNA: TGTGCCAGCTTCCTCCGGGGGGCCCACAATGAGCAGTTCTTC. It translates to CASFLRGAHNEQFF.

This clonotype was counted between two and nine times. J is TRBJ2-3 and V is TRBV9; TRBD2 matches 10 bases. Germline-derived CDR1 and CDR2 are SGDLS and YYNGEE. J was trimmed by 2 bases and V by 0 bases; bases with no gene match: 3. The CDR3 spans 16 residues. The CDR3 nucleotides are TGTGCCAGCAGCGTAGGGACTAGCGGTTACACAGATACGCAGTATTTT. Its protein is CASSVGTSGYTDTQYF.

The chain uses TRBV10-3 and TRBJ2-7, with a possible D match to TRBD2 (5 bases). Trimming took off 3 bases at V and 3 bases at J, with 12 bases between the two ends. CDR3 length: 14 residues. Germline assignment: CDR1 ENHRY and CDR2 SYGVKD. The CDR3 bases are TGTGCCATCAGTGATCGAGGGCCCAGCTACGAGCAGTACTTC. Translated: CAISDRGPSYEQYF.

This clonotype was observed a few times. The V gene is TRBV27, the J gene TRBJ2-5; a weak D match, TRBD1 (5 bases). V was trimmed by 5 bases and J by 2 bases, leaving 15 bases between them. The germline gives CDR1 MNHEY, CDR2 SMNVEV (reference sequence). The CDR3 is 15 amino acids. CDR3 in amino acids: CASSPRGREQETQYF. In DNA, the CDR3 is TGTGCCAGCAGTCCAAGGGGCAGGGAACAAGAGACCCAGTACTTC.

This rearrangement joins TRBV7-9 to TRBJ2-5; no firm D call. Trimming took off 3 bases at V and 3 bases at J, with 8 bases between the two ends. CDR1 is SEHNR, CDR2 FQNEAQ, per germline (reference sequence). This CDR3 has 13 residues. The CDR3 loop reads CASSLTDEETQYF. In nucleotides, the CDR3 is TGTGCCAGCAGCTTGACCGATGAAGAGACCCAGTACTTC.

This clonotype was seen a handful of times. The chain recombines TRBV4-3 with TRBJ1-2, with D unclear. Trimming took 3 bases from V and 5 from J, leaving 16 bases between them. This CDR3 has 15 amino acids. Germline V CDR1 and CDR2: LGHNA, YSLEER. The CDR3 bases are TGCGCCAGCAGCCATATAGGGTTGCCAAAATATGGCTACACCTTC. It translates to CASSHIGLPKYGYTF.

This clonotype was picked up a small number of times. This chain joins TRBV29-1 and TRBJ1-1; a weak D match, TRBD1 (5 bases). CDR1 and CDR2 (germline): SQVTM, ANQGSEA. This CDR3 comprises 12 residues. The chain's CDR3 is CSARRGRDEAFF. The CDR3, as DNA: TGCAGTGCGCGTAGGGGTAGAGATGAAGCTTTCTTT.

This chain links TRBV5-1 with TRBJ2-2; a possible D gene is TRBD2 (5 bases). The CDR3 spans 17 residues. The germline gives CDR1 SGHRS, CDR2 YFSETQ. The ends were cut back, 2 bases at V and 3 bases at J, with 17 bases in the middle. CDR3 sequence: CASSFVIRDRHTGELFF. CDR3 nucleotide sequence: TGCGCCAGCAGCTTTGTCATACGGGATCGGCACACCGGGGAGCTGTTTTTT.

The J gene is TRBJ2-6, the V gene TRBV11-1; D is unclear. V dropped 1 base and J dropped 1 base, with 14 bases sitting between them. The CDR3 loop spans 18 amino acids. Germline V lookup: CDR1 SGHAT, CDR2 FQDESV (reference sequence). The CDR3 DNA is TGTGCCAGCAGCTTAGTTCGGTGGCTGGGATCTGGGGCCAACGTCCTGACTTTC. Its protein product is CASSLVRWLGSGANVLTF. The variable domain in full, with the rest retrieved from reference TRBV11-1 and TRBJ2-6, is EAEVAQSPRYKITEKSQAVAFWCDPISGHATLYWYRQILGQGPELLVQFQDESVVDDSQLPKDRFSAERLKGVDSTLKIQPAELGDSAMYLCASSLVRWLGSGANVLTFGAGSRLTVL.

The chain carries TRBV11-2 and TRBJ2-1, with TRBD2 identical over 8 bases. V dropped 0 bases and J dropped 2; count of bases not matched to a gene: 6. Germline assignment: CDR1 SGHAT and CDR2 FQNNGV. This CDR3 spans 17 amino acids. The CDR3 sequence is CASSLEASGRAYNEQFF. The CDR3 DNA reads as TGTGCCAGCAGCTTAGAAGCGAGCGGGAGAGCCTACAATGAGCAGTTCTTC.

This clonotype was picked up a small number of times. The CDR3 spells CASSDGEKNYGYTF. The CDR3 nucleotides read TGTGCCAGCAGCGACGGCGAAAAAAACTATGGCTACACCTTC. The chain is built from TRBV12-3 or TRBV12-4 and TRBJ1-2, with unresolved D. Trimming pared 6 bases from V and 2 bases from J, leaving 13 bases between. This CDR3 has 14 residues.

The chain joins TRBV12-3 or TRBV12-4 to TRBJ1-2; D is perhaps TRBD1 (5 bases). V shed 6 bases and J shed 7 bases, with 18 bases lying between them. CDR3 length: 14 amino acids. The CDR3 region has the DNA TGTGCCAGCAGCGGGGGAAGGAGGGTCTCTGGCTACACCTTC. Its protein is CASSGGRRVSGYTF.

The genes are TRBV29-1 and TRBJ2-3; possible D gene TRBD1, 6 bases. Trimming took 3 bases from V and 6 from J, leaving 10 bases between them. The germline V gene encodes CDR1 SQVTM and CDR2 ANQGSEA. CDR3 length equals 12 residues. The CDR3 loop is CSVERGGDTQYF. CDR3 DNA sequence: TGCAGCGTTGAGAGAGGGGGTGATACGCAGTATTTT.

DNA of the CDR3: TGCAGTGCTTTATTACCTGACAGGGTTCGGTGGAGCTCCTACAATGAGCAGTTCTTC. It translates to CSALLPDRVRWSSYNEQFF. The rearrangement uses TRBV20-1 and TRBJ2-1; 7 bases align to TRBD1. V shed 5 bases and J 0 bases; nucleotides not matched to a gene: 19. Germline assignment: CDR1 DFQATT and CDR2 SNEGSKA (reference sequence). The CDR3 sequence is 19 residues long.

The chain is built from TRBV6-1 and TRBJ2-4; 7 nucleotides match TRBD1. This CDR3 is 13 amino acids long. Germline assignment: CDR1 MNHNS and CDR2 SASEGT. The trim removed 5 bases at V and 15 bases at J, leaving 13 bases unmatched. The CDR3 region is CASSPQGGARLYF. DNA of the CDR3: TGTGCCAGCAGTCCGCAAGGGGGCGCACGATTGTACTTC.

The gene calls are TRBV11-3 and TRBJ2-1; 11 nucleotides align to TRBD1. With V trimmed by 5 bases and J by 3 bases, 6 bases remained unmatched. The CDR3 runs 16 residues. The V gene's germline CDR1 is SGHNT and CDR2 YENEEA. CDR3 sequence (DNA): TGTGCCAGCAGCCCCAGTGGGACAGGGGGCTACAATGAGCAGTTCTTC. Translated: CASSPSGTGGYNEQFF.

The genes are TRBV20-1 and TRBJ2-7; 7 nucleotides line up with TRBD1. The germline CDR1 and CDR2 sequences are DFQATT and SNEGSKA (reference sequence). V was clipped by 0 bases and J by 0 bases; unmatched bases: 8. The length of the CDR3 is 16 residues. CDR3 amino acids: CSARDPQKGASYEQYF. CDR3 nucleotide sequence: TGCAGTGCTAGAGACCCCCAAAAGGGGGCCTCCTACGAGCAGTACTTC.

V usage is TRBV11-2 and J usage is TRBJ2-7; D remains ambiguous. This CDR3 has 14 amino acids. The V end was cut by 2 bases, the J end by 1 base, with 9 bases between. In germline, CDR1 is SGHAT, CDR2 FQNNGV. In DNA form, the CDR3 reads TGTGCCAGCAGCTTACGGCAACATTCCTACGAGCAGTACTTC. It encodes CASSLRQHSYEQYF.

Turning to this clonotype: The conserved phenylalanine or tryptophan normally closing the CDR3 is absent here, so this likely arose from a read error. This rearrangement joins TRBV5-1 to TRBJ2-1, with 14 bases fitting TRBD2. Trimming at V came to 4 bases and at J to 1 base, leaving 4 bases not matched to a gene. The CDR3 is 17 amino acids. Per germline, CDR1 SGHRS and CDR2 YFSETQ. Here the CDR3 DNA reads TGCGCCAGCAGCCCGGGACTAGCGGGGGATTCCTACAATGAGCAGTTCGTC. Translated: CASSPGLAGDSYNEQFV.

The V gene is TRBV10-3, the J gene TRBJ1-4; D gene uncertain. The germline V gene encodes CDR1 ENHRY and CDR2 SYGVKD. Between the trimmed V and J ends, which lost 0 bases and 11 bases, there was a span of 7 bases. The CDR3 loop spans 12 amino acids. DNA of the CDR3: TGTGCCATCAGTGAGTCAGCGGCGAAACTGTTTTTT. This codes for CAISESAAKLFF.

This clonotype was counted only a few times. The gene calls are TRBV7-2 and TRBJ2-5; D is unresolved. The germline V gene encodes CDR1 SGHTA and CDR2 FQGNSA. This CDR3 comprises 14 residues. V was cut by 5 bases and J by 3 bases, with 13 bases left in between. The chain's CDR3 is CASSRSERKETQYF. For the CDR3, the DNA is TGTGCCAGCAGCCGCAGCGAGCGCAAAGAGACCCAGTACTTC.

This clonotype was seen a handful of times. The chain recombines TRBV6-5 with TRBJ2-7; 9 bases fit TRBD1. Germline trimming cut 4 bases from V and 4 bases from J; bases unmatched to any gene: 11. CDR1 is MNHEY, CDR2 SVGAGI, per germline. The CDR3 sequence is 16 residues long. The CDR3 nucleotides read TGTGCCAGCAGTTTCTCCGGGGACAGGGTGACTTACGAGCAGTACTTC. This codes for CASSFSGDRVTYEQYF.